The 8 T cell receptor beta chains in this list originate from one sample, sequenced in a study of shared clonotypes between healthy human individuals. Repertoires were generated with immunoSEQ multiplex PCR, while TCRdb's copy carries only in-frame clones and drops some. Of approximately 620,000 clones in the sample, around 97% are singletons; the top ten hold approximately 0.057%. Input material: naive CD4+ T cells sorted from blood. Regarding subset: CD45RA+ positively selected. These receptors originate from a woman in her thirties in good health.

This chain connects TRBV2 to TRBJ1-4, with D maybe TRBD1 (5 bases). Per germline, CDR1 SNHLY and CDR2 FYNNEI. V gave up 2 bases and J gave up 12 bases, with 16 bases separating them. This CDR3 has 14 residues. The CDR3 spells CASSERDGWKELFF. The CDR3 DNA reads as TGTGCCAGCAGTGAAAGGGACGGCTGGAAAGAACTGTTTTTT.

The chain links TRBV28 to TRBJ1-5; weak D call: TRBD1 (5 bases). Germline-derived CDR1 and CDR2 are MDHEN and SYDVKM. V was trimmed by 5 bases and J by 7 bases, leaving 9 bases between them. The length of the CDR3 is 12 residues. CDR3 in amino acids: CASSTGSQPQHF. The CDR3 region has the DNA TGTGCCAGCAGTACAGGATCCCAGCCCCAGCATTTT. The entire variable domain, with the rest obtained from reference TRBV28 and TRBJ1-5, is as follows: DVKVTQSSRYLVKRTGEKVFLECVQDMDHENMFWYRQDPGLGLRLIYFSYDVKMKEKGDIPEGYSVSREKKERFSLILESASTNQTSMYLCASSTGSQPQHFGDGTRLSIL.

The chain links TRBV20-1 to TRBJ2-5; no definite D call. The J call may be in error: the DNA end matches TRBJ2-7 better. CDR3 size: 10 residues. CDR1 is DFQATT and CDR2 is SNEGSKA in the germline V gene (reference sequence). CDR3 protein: CSATPFEQYF. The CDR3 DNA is TGCAGTGCTACACCGTTCGAGCAGTACTTC.

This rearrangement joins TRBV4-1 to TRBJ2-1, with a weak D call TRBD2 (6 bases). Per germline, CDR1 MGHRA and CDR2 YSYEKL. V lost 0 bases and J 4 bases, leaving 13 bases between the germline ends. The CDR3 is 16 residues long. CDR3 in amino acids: CASSQDSGAIYNEQFF. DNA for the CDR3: TGCGCCAGCAGCCAAGATAGCGGTGCAATATACAATGAGCAGTTCTTC.

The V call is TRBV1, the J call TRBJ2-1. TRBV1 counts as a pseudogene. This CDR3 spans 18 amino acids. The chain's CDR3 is CTSSLCGRILRSYNEQFF. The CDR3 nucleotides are TGCACCAGCAGCCTTTGTGGGCGGATCCTTAGGTCCTACAATGAGCAGTTCTTC.

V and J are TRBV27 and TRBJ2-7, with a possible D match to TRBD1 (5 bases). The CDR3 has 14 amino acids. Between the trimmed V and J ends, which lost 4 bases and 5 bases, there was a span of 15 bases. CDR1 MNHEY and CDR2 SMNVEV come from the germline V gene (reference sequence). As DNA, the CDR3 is TGTGCCAGCAGTTCCGACAGTTTCGTGGACGAGCAGTACTTC. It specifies CASSSDSFVDEQYF.

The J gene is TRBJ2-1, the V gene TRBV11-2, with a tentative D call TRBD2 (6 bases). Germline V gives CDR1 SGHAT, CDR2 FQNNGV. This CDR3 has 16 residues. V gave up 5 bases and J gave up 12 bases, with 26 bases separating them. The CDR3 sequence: CASSVTSIDFIGVQFF. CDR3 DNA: TGTGCCAGCAGCGTCACTAGCATTGATTTTATAGGCGTGCAGTTCTTC.

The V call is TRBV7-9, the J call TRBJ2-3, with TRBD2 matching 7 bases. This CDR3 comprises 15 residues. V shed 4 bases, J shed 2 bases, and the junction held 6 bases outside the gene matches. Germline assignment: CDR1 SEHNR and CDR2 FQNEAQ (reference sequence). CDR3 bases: TGTGCCAGCAGCTCCCTAGCGGACCTCACAGATACGCAGTATTTT. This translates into CASSSLADLTDTQYF.